This T cell receptor beta chain was sequenced during a study of beta chain features in type 1 diabetes. Study-level findings and limits: An over-representation of cells with high TCR expression could result from cDNA sequencing.

Expressed TCRB transcripts got sequenced, as all isolated RNA was reverse transcribed. TCRdb's copy holds only in-frame clones and misses some; the assay was immunoSEQ multiplex PCR. The top ten hold roughly 0.019% of the sample, which has some 400,000 clones, approximately 15% seen once. From germline, CDR1 is SNHLY and CDR2 FYNNEI. The CDR3 is made up of 16 amino acids. Trimming shortened V by 3 bases and J by 0 bases, and 14 bases separated the two germline ends. As to this clone: Its matching antigen is unknown.

Sequenced material: naive CD4+ T cells from blood. The source of this sequence is a woman under 30 in good health. The rearrangement uses TRBV2 and TRBJ1-1; D may be TRBD1 (5 bases). The CDR3 reads CASSDLGVLVNTEAFF. The CDR3 DNA follows: TGTGCCAGCAGTGATTTAGGGGTTCTTGTGAACACTGAAGCTTTCTTT.